A selection of T cell receptor beta chains follows, all from one sample in a study of Ad26.COV2.S vaccination and SARS-CoV-2 variants. Sequencing was performed with immunoSEQ multiplex PCR; in TCRdb, only in-frame clones are kept and a portion is missing. Of about 350,000 clones listed, about 86% are singletons. The source was peripheral blood, collected in a trial of Ad26.COV2.S vaccine versus placebo. The source of these receptors is a person between 18 and 59 years old who received the Ad26.COV2.S COVID-19 vaccine or a placebo. CDR3s include the opening cysteine and the closing phenylalanine or tryptophan. A D gene is named only where the DNA matches it firmly. A row's size may be missing; if present it is once, few, many or a size class.

TGTGCCAGCAGCCAACCTCCCGGGAGCAGCGCTGAAGCTTTCTTT	CASSQPPGSSAEAFF	TRBV27	TRBJ1-1	NA	few
TGTGCCAGCAGCGACGGGGGACTAGTTTCCTACGAGCAGTACTTC	CASSDGGLVSYEQYF	TRBV7-9	TRBJ2-7	TRBD2	once
TGTGCCAGCAGTTATGAGCGGGGTTTCACAGATACGCAGTATTTT	CASSYERGFTDTQYF	TRBV6-6	TRBJ2-3	TRBD2	NA
TGTGCCAGCAGCCAAGAAGGCGGGGCTTTGCAGTATTTT	CASSQEGGALQYF	TRBV3-1/TRBV3-2	TRBJ2-3	NA	NA
TGTGCCAGCAGTGTCGGGGGAGACAATGAGCAGTTCTTC	CASSVGGDNEQFF	TRBV25-1	TRBJ2-1	NA	NA
TGTGCCAGCAGCGCGGTTACAGGGGGCGAACGTGGCTACACCTTC	CASSAVTGGERGYTF	TRBV7-6	TRBJ1-2	TRBD1	few
TGTGCCAGCAGCTTACAGACAGGGGGGAGCTACACCTTC	CASSLQTGGSYTF	TRBV7-2	TRBJ1-2	TRBD1	NA
TGTGCCAGCAGCTTAGCGCCCGGGGCTAGGACAAACAATGAGCAGTTCTTC	CASSLAPGARTNNEQFF	TRBV11-1	TRBJ2-1	NA	NA
TGTGCCAGCAGCCAAGAAGAACAGGGCCTTTACGAGCAGTACTTC	CASSQEEQGLYEQYF	TRBV3-1/TRBV3-2	TRBJ2-7	NA	NA
TGTGCCAGCAGTTTATCTGGGGGACTACGCAATCAGCCCCAGCATTTT	CASSLSGGLRNQPQHF	TRBV27	TRBJ1-5	NA	NA
TGCGCCAGCAGCTTTGGGACAGGCCTTAGGGAGACCCAGTACTTC	CASSFGTGLRETQYF	TRBV5-1	TRBJ2-5	TRBD1	NA
TGTGCCAGCAGTCCTGGGGGAGGGGAGCCCCAGCATTTT	CASSPGGGEPQHF	TRBV7-9	TRBJ1-5	NA	NA
TGTGCCACCAGTGACCCCACAGGGGGATCTTCTGAAGCTTTCTTT	CATSDPTGGSSEAFF	TRBV24-1	TRBJ1-1	TRBD1	NA
TGTGCCAGCTCACCAAGTCCCACTACTAGCGGGATCTACGAGCAGTACTTC	CASSPSPTTSGIYEQYF	TRBV18	TRBJ2-7	TRBD2	once
TGTGCCACCAGTGATTCGGCGGGGGACAACGACCCCTATGGCTACACCTTC	CATSDSAGDNDPYGYTF	TRBV24-1	TRBJ1-2	NA	NA
TGCAGCGTGACTAGCGGGAGGACAACAGATACGCAGTATTTT	CSVTSGRTTDTQYF	TRBV29-1	TRBJ2-3	TRBD2	NA
TGTGCCAGCAGCCAAGAACTAGCCTTGAGCTACGAGCAGTACTTC	CASSQELALSYEQYF	TRBV3-1/TRBV3-2	TRBJ2-7	NA	NA